The next 13 T cell receptor beta chains were all read from a single sample in a study of T-cell reconstitution after alpha-beta-depleted transplantation in children (dated by TCRdb to the mid-2010s). The method was PCR. Data came from an Illumina HiSeq 2500. TCR library preparation used molecular barcoding, with unique molecular identifiers applied to normalize quantification of the TCRbeta repertoire. TCRdb trimmed the raw reads at Q25, called clones with MiXCR and kept productive beta chains. Rows matching on CDR3 protein sequence are summarized as one entry with the most common DNA and genes. This sample is represented by 490,000 or so distinct CDR3 sequences; under 15% of them were singletons. Around 5.6% of the sample belongs to the ten largest clones. Material: PBMCs from the stem cell graft donor, obtained from the stem cell graft. The source of these receptors is a human donor who donated a stem cell graft to a child with combined immunodeficiency.

This clonotype was counted a few times. The chain uses TRBV28 and TRBJ1-2, with TRBD1 identical over 9 bases. Germline CDR1 reads MDHEN; CDR2 reads SYDVKM. This CDR3 comprises 14 residues. The V and J ends lost 5 bases and 4 bases, in that order; junction bases with no gene match: 5. Here the CDR3 reads CASSPGQGPYGYTF. For the CDR3, the DNA is TGTGCCAGCAGTCCGGGACAGGGTCCCTATGGCTACACCTTC.

This clonotype was found a few times. J is TRBJ1-2 and V is TRBV6-5; 11 nucleotides line up with TRBD1. V lost 4 bases to trimming and J lost 1 base; unmatched junction nucleotides: 8. This CDR3 is 17 amino acids long. CDR1 and CDR2 (germline): MNHEY, SVGAGI. CDR3 protein: CASSSDGTGGINYGYTF. Written as DNA, the CDR3 is TGTGCCAGCAGTTCTGACGGGACAGGGGGTATTAACTATGGCTACACCTTC.

The chain uses TRBV30 and TRBJ2-5; D unclear. The CDR3 runs 12 residues. Germline CDR1 GTSNPN, CDR2 SVGIG (reference sequence). The ends were cut back, 1 base at V and 2 bases at J, with 5 bases in the middle. The CDR3 DNA reads as TGTGCCTGGAGTGCCAGGCAAGAGACCCAGTACTTC. It codes for CAWSARQETQYF.

In its sample, this clonotype was seen a few times. V is TRBV2 and J is TRBJ1-1; D is uncertain. Germline CDR1 reads SNHLY; CDR2 reads FYNNEI. CDR3 length: 16 residues. V shed 3 bases and J shed 4 bases, with 18 bases lying between them. CDR3 in DNA: TGTGCCAGCAGTGAGTTGGGGTATCGGGAAGGCACTGAAGCTTTCTTT. Amino acid sequence: CASSELGYREGTEAFF.

This clonotype was counted a few times. The chain carries TRBV24-1 and TRBJ2-2, with TRBD1 matching 7 bases. The CDR3 length is 14 residues. The J segment lost 3 bases and the V segment lost 9 bases, leaving 6 bases of the junction unmatched. Germline V gene data show CDR1 as KGHDR and CDR2 as SFDVKD. CDR3 DNA sequence: TGTGCCACCCGCGACAGGGCTTACACCGGGGAGCTGTTTTTT. Translation: CATRDRAYTGELFF.

This clonotype was detected only a few times. The V call is TRBV15, the J call TRBJ2-5; no reliable D call. The germline V and J ends were trimmed by 0 bases and 5 bases, with 10 bases remaining between them. The CDR3 sequence is 14 residues long. CDR1 LNHNV and CDR2 YYDKDF come from the germline V gene (reference sequence). In nucleotides, the CDR3 is TGTGCCACCAGCAGAGACGGCCCACTGGAGACCCAGTACTTC. This translates into CATSRDGPLETQYF. The variable domain in full, with the rest retrieved from reference TRBV15 and TRBJ2-5, is DAMVIQNPRYQVTQFGKPVTLSCSQTLNHNVMYWYQQKSSQAPKLLFHYYDKDFNNEADTPDNFQSRRPNTSFCFLDIRSPGLGDTAMYLCATSRDGPLETQYFGPGTRLLVL.

The chain links TRBV12-3 or TRBV12-4 to TRBJ1-5; D perhaps matches TRBD1 (5 bases). V was shortened by 6 bases and J by 8 bases, with 17 bases between the two germline ends. The length of the CDR3 is 14 residues. CDR3 DNA sequence: TGTGCCAGCAGGGCAGGGTATAGGGGTGAGCCCCAGCATTTT. It yields the protein CASRAGYRGEPQHF.

This clonotype has ten or more counts. The chain is built from TRBV29-1 and TRBJ2-1; D not certain. Trimming cost V 8 bases and J 6 bases, with 14 bases left between them. This CDR3 region has 12 residues. Germline V gives CDR1 SQVTM, CDR2 ANQGSEA. DNA of the CDR3: TGCAGCTCTGAGGTCCGCGGCAATGAGCAGTTCTTC. Its translation is CSSEVRGNEQFF.

This clonotype was seen a few times. The chain couples TRBV20-1 to TRBJ2-7; 8 nucleotides match TRBD1. The V gene end was trimmed by 0 bases and the J gene end by 2 bases; junction bases not matched to a gene: 12. The V gene's germline CDR1 is DFQATT and CDR2 SNEGSKA (reference sequence). The CDR3 has 17 amino acids. The DNA for the CDR3 is TGCAGTGCTAGAGACATTAGTCGGACAGGGACTCCCTACGAGCAGTACTTC. Protein product: CSARDISRTGTPYEQYF.

The V call is TRBV28, the J call TRBJ2-4; the match to TRBD1 covers 9 bases. The trim removed 0 bases at V and 7 bases at J, leaving 7 bases unmatched. The length of the CDR3 is 16 residues. Germline values: CDR1 MDHEN, CDR2 SYDVKM. The CDR3, as DNA: TGTGCCAGCAGTTTATGGGGACAGGGTGGCCTCAACATTCAGTACTTC. The encoded protein is CASSLWGQGGLNIQYF.

This clonotype was observed a few times. V and J are TRBV30 and TRBJ2-3; TRBD2 is a possible D gene (6 bases). Germline values: CDR1 GTSNPN, CDR2 SVGIG (reference sequence). V lost 8 bases and J lost 2, with 17 bases in between. There are 14 residues in the CDR3. CDR3 amino acids: CAADGGLLTDTQYF. The CDR3 DNA reads as TGTGCCGCAGACGGGGGTTTACTCACAGATACGCAGTATTTT.

This clonotype was found a few times. The chain employs TRBV6-1 and TRBJ2-1; 8 bases are shared with TRBD2. This CDR3 region has 15 residues. Trimming took 3 bases from V and 6 from J; bases not matched to a gene: 7. Germline CDR1 and CDR2: MNHNS and SASEGT. The CDR3: CASSEEAGDPNEQFF. Here the CDR3 DNA reads TGTGCCAGCAGTGAGGAAGCGGGAGACCCCAATGAGCAGTTCTTC.

This rearrangement joins TRBV7-2 to TRBJ1-5, with D maybe TRBD1 (6 bases). Trimming removed 2 bases at V and 4 bases at J, with 12 bases between. Germline CDR1 SGHTA, CDR2 FQGNSA. The CDR3 has 15 amino acids. The CDR3 DNA reads TGTGCCAGCAGCTTACTGGGGGCGCGGAATCAGCCCCAGCATTTT. Amino acid sequence: CASSLLGARNQPQHF.